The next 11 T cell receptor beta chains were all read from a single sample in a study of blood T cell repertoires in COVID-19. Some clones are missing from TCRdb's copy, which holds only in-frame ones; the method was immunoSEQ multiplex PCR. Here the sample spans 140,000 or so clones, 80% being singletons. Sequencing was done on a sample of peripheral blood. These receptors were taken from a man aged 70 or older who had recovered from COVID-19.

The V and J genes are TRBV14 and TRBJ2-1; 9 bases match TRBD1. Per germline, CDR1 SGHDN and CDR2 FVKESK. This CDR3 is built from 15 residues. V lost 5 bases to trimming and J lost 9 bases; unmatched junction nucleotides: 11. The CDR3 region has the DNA TGTGCCAGCAGCGGCCCCGGGACAGGGCCAACTGAGCAGTTCTTC. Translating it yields CASSGPGTGPTEQFF.

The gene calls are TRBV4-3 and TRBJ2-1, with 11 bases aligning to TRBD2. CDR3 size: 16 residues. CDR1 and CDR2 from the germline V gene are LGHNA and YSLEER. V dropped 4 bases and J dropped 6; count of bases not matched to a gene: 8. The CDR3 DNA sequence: TGCGCCAGCAGCCGAATACTAGCGGGAGCGGGCAATGAGCAGTTCTTC. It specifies CASSRILAGAGNEQFF.

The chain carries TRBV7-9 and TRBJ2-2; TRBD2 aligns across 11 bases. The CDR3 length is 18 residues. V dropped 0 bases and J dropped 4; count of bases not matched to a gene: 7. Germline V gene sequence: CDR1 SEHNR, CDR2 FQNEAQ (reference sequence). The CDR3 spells CASSLARLAGSVTGELFF. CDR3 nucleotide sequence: TGTGCCAGCAGCTTAGCGCGACTAGCGGGATCGGTCACCGGGGAGCTGTTTTTT.

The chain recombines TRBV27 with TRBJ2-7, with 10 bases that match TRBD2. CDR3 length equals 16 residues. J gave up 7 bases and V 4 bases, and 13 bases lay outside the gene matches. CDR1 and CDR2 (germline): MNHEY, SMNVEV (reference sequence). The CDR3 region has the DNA TGTGCCAGCAGTTACGGACTAGCGGAACCTACTTGGGAGCAGTACTTC. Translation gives CASSYGLAEPTWEQYF.

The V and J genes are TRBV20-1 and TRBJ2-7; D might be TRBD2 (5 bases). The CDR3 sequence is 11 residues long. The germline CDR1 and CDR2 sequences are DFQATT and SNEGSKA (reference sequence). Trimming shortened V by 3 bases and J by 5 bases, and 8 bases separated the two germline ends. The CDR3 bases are TGCAGTGCTAGCACTAGTAACGAGCAGTACTTC. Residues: CSASTSNEQYF.

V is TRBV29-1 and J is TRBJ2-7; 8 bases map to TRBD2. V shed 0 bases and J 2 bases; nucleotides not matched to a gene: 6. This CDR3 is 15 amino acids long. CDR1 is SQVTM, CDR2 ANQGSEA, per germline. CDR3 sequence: CSVEDPREGTYEQYF. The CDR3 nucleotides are TGCAGCGTTGAAGATCCTCGGGAGGGGACCTACGAGCAGTACTTC.

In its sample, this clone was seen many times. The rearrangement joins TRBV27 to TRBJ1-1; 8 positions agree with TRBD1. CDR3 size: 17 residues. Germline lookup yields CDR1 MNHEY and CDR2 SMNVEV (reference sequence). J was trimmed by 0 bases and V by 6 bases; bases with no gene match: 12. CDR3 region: CASSPLTGGLMNTEAFF. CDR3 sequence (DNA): TGTGCCAGCAGCCCACTAACAGGGGGGCTCATGAACACTGAAGCTTTCTTT.

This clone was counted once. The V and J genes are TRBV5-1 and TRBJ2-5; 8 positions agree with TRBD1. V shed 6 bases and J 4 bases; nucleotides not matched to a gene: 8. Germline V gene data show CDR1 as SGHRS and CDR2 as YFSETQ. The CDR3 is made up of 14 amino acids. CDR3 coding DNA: TGCGCCAGCACTCCGTCAGGGGGCGCAGAGACCCAGTACTTC. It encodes CASTPSGGAETQYF.

The CDR3 here is CALRPYGGMWNEQYF. Written as DNA, the CDR3 is TGTGCCTTAAGGCCCTACGGCGGGATGTGGAACGAGCAGTACTTC. V and J are TRBV30 and TRBJ2-7; weak D call: TRBD2 (6 bases). This CDR3 has 15 amino acids. Trimming left V 7 bases short and J 5 bases short, with 24 bases between. Germline V lookup: CDR1 GTSNPN, CDR2 SVGIG (reference sequence).

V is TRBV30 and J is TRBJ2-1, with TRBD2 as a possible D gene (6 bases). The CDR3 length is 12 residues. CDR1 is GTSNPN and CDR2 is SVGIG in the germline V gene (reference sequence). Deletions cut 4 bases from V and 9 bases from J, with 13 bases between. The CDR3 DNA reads TGTGCCTGGAAACTAGCCCGGGGTGAGCAGTTCTTC. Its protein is CAWKLARGEQFF.

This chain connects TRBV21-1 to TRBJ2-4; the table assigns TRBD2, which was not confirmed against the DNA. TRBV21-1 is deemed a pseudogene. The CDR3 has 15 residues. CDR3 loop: CASSFGLAAFDIQYF. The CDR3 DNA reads TGTGCCAGCAGCTTCGGACTAGCGGCCTTCGACATTCAGTACTTC.